This T cell receptor (beta chain) was profiled in a study of T cell clonality in common variable immunodeficiency. Study-wide findings and caveats: Shared TCRbeta clones were fewer between CVID subjects than controls. Reportedly, TCR beta sequences from common variable immunodeficiency showed fewer deletions and N-nucleotide insertions. Links between repertoire features and CVID complications were heterogeneity-limited.

Trimming cost V 5 bases and J 3 bases; bases outside gene matches: 3. The CDR3 loop spans 13 amino acids. Per germline, CDR1 KGHSH and CDR2 LQKENI. This clone was seen at least ten times. The antigen remains undetermined. The read terminates 3 residues before the CDR3 end, so the remaining end is supplied by the germline J gene. Reduced serum IgG, IgA and/or IgM plus specific antibody deficiency defined CVID. Most patients and controls had Caucasian heritage. Here immunoSEQ multiplex PCR was the method, and the copy in TCRdb shows in-frame clones only, minus some. Captured here are over 30,000 clones, none seen once; the top ten comprise around 7%.

The chain is built from TRBV18 and TRBJ2-7; 8 bases are a match to TRBD2. Sequencing used peripheral blood mononuclear cells. This receptor was obtained from a human donor with common variable immunodeficiency. CDR3 amino acids: CASSTAGVYEQYF. CDR3 DNA (partial): TGTGCCAGCTCAACAGCGGGAGTCTACGAG.